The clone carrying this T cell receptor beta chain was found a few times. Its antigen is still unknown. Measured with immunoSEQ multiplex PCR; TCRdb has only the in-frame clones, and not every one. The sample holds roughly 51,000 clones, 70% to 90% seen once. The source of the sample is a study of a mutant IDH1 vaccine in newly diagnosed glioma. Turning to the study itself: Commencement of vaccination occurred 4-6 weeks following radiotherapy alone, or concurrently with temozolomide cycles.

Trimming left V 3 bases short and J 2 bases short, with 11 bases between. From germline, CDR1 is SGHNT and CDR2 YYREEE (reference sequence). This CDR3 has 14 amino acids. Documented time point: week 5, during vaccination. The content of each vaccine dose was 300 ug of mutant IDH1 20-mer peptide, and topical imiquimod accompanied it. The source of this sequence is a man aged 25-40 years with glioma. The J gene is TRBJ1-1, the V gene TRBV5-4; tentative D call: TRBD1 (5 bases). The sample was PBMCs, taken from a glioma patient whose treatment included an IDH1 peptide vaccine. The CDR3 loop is CASSSGTDNTEAFF. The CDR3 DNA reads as TGTGCCAGCAGCTCCGGGACGGACAACACTGAAGCTTTCTTT.